This TCR beta chain was documented in a study of blood T cells in healthy people across ages. With a J-beta primer mix and a sample-barcoded 5' primer, a second PCR ran about 6 to 11 cycles. TCRdb processed the 5' RACE reads anew with MiXCR; each CDR3 protein has one entry. The table includes around 650,000 distinct CDR3 sequences, about 32% detected once. Per the germline V gene, CDR1 is SGHDT and CDR2 is YYEEEE. CDR3 length equals 14 residues. Trimming shortened V by 0 bases and J by 3 bases, and 10 bases separated the two germline ends. This clonotype was seen many times. The rearrangement uses TRBV5-6 and TRBJ2-7; D not certain. The specimen sequenced was blood. This sequence originates from an elderly woman in good health. DNA of the CDR3: TGTGCCAGCAGCTTGGGGCCGGCAGACTACGAGCAGTACTTC. Amino acid sequence: CASSLGPADYEQYF.